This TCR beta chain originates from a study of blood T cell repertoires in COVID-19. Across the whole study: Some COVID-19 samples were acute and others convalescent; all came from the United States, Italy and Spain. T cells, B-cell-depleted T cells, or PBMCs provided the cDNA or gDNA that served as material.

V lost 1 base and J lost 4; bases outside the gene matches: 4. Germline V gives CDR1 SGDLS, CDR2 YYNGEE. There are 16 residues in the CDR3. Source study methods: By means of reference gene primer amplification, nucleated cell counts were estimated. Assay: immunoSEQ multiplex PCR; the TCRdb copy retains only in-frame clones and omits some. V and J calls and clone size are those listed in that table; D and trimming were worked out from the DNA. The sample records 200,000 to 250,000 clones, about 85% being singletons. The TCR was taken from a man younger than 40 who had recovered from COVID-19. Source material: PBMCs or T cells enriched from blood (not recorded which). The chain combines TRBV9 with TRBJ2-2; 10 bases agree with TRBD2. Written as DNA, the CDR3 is TGTGCCAGCAGCGTATCTAGCGGGAGTCTCACCGGGGAGCTGTTTTTT. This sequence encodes CASSVSSGSLTGELFF.